This TCR beta chain was documented in a study of T cell repertoires in aging, cancer and after chemotherapy. About the research overall: The full dataset contained several million TCR reads. Study-wide results and caveats: Healthy donors lost TCR diversity with age mainly through richness, cancer patients through richness and evenness. These repertoire data do not allow conclusions about immunological memory after chemotherapy. Median generation probability rose over the chemotherapy interval in each cancer cohort, suggesting rebound thymic output.

CDR1 is SGHTA, CDR2 FQGNSA, per germline. The V gene lost 1 base and the J gene lost 0 bases, with 13 bases spanning the gap. The CDR3 is made up of 17 amino acids. Peripheral blood genomic DNA, not sorted cells or RNA, was the template. For this clonotype: As yet, its antigen is unknown.

Rearranged V-D-J TRB sequences were amplified with a mixed TRB-A/B primer pool. MiXCR, run by TCRdb on the multiplex PCR reads, gives a single entry per CDR3 protein. The sample consists of 13,000 or so distinct CDR3 sequences, less than 30% of them appearing once. Source material: blood. The clonotype comes from a human donor in good health. This chain links TRBV7-2 with TRBJ1-5; D gene unclear. The CDR3 sequence is CASSLEGRVYSNQPQHF. The CDR3 coding sequence is TGTGCCAGCAGCTTAGAAGGTAGGGTCTATAGCAATCAGCCCCAGCATTTT.